This T cell receptor beta chain was sequenced in a study of CD8 T cells in Susac syndrome. Trimming cost V 8 bases and J 7 bases, with 17 bases left between them. The CDR3 length is 13 residues. Comments on this clonotype: The antigen is unknown.

The study, taken as a whole, reports: In its TCR sequencing and HLA analysis, the study acknowledged that the number of individuals was relatively small.

The RNA, about 0.5 to 1 ug, was put through reverse transcription using random hexamers. Multiplex PCR with immunoSEQ amplified the TCR beta CDR3 across 54 Vbeta and 13 Jbeta. TCRdb fed the immunoSEQ multiplex PCR reads into MiXCR, producing one record per CDR3 protein. The sample has around 190,000 distinct CDR3 sequences; about 93% are singletons. Negative isolation was used for CD8+ and CD4+ T cells, and FACS enrichment was applied to TEMRA cells. The sample consisted of CD4+ T cells from PBMCs. The gene calls are TRBV12-3 or TRBV12-4 and TRBJ2-5, with a possible D match to TRBD1 (6 bases). This clonotype was obtained from a human donor in good health. CDR3: CASYPGAGGTQYF. The DNA of the CDR3 is TGTGCCAGCTATCCAGGGGCTGGTGGGACCCAGTACTTC.